This T cell receptor beta chain was observed in a study of T cell changes during pregnancy in multiple sclerosis (dated by TCRdb to the late 2010s). About the investigation overall: Changes in the T cell repertoire over the course of pregnancy were examined in this study in women with multiple sclerosis.

From a lookup of the germline V gene (reference sequence), CDR1 and CDR2 are LNHDA and SQIVND. V and J lose 4 bases and 0 bases, and a span of 19 bases separates them. The CDR3 holds 17 amino acids from the cysteine to the phenylalanine. Only the CDR3 part of the read is kept: 51 bases, read in frame from the first base. Library creation used the immunoSEQ multiplex PCR assay. TCRdb took over this immuneACCESS table, retaining in-frame rearrangements with V and J assigned. Such tables are incomplete; in checked studies, under half of the missing clones stem from an unresolved V gene, and the remainder is unexplained. In this sample the table shows about 130,000 clones, about 96% of which occur a single time. The top ten clones comprise more than 0.4% of the sample. Comments on this clone: The specificity of this receptor is unknown. Within one base of it there is no much larger clone, and no base qualities were kept.

The rearrangement joined TRBV19 to TRBJ2-7; the best D guess is TRBD1, with 6 bases matching. The specimen comprised peripheral blood, sampled after pregnancy. This TCR was sampled from a female donor with multiple sclerosis, enrolled in a pregnancy study. The nucleotide sequence is TGTGCCAGTAGTAACGCCTACCGGGACATCAGCTCCTACGAGCAGTACTTC. It is translated as CASSNAYRDISSYEQYF.